Listed below are T cell receptor beta chains from one sample, sequenced in a study of CD8+ T cells in alopecia areata. Only in-frame clones appear in the TCRdb table, and some are missing; sequencing was by immunoSEQ multiplex PCR. The sample shows more than 110,000 clones, roughly four fifths of them seen only once. Sequencing was performed on CD8+ T cells sorted from blood, taken at week 4, from a patient treated with tofacitinib. Receptors were obtained from a human donor with alopecia areata. Both conserved end residues are part of each CDR3. D genes are given only for firm matches. A clone size is listed for some rows: how often the clone was seen (once, few, many), or a class if it is expanded.

v_call	clone_size	j_call	d_call	cdr3_aa	cdr3_nt
TRBV5-6	.	TRBJ2-7	.	CASSLVGANYEQYF	TGTGCCAGCAGCTTGGTAGGGGCCAACTACGAGCAGTACTTC
TRBV7-7	.	TRBJ2-7	.	CASSRDNSYEQYF	TGTGCTAGCAGCAGGGACAACTCCTACGAGCAGTACTTC
TRBV29-1	.	TRBJ1-3	.	CSVGKRGERNTIYF	TGCAGCGTTGGAAAGAGGGGGGAGAGAAACACCATATATTTT
TRBV10-1	.	TRBJ1-1	.	CASRGGMNTEAFF	TGCGCCAGCCGGGGGGGAATGAACACTGAAGCTTTCTTT
TRBV4-1	.	TRBJ2-1	TRBD1	CASSQDPGGQGYEQFF	TGCGCCAGCAGCCAAGATCCGGGGGGACAGGGCTATGAGCAGTTCTTC
TRBV19	.	TRBJ2-4	.	CASSPRTALAKNIQYF	TGTGCCAGTAGTCCAAGGACTGCCTTAGCCAAAAACATTCAGTACTTC
TRBV7-9	.	TRBJ2-7	.	CASSDRGTYEQYF	TGTGCCAGCTCTGACCGGGGCACCTACGAGCAGTACTTC
TRBV15	.	TRBJ1-1	.	CATSRARAGRTEAFF	TGTGCCACCAGCAGAGCCCGGGCAGGGAGAACTGAAGCTTTCTTT
TRBV10-3	.	TRBJ2-5	.	CAISEGANPETQYF	TGTGCCATCAGTGAAGGAGCGAACCCGGAGACCCAGTACTTC
TRBV7-2	.	TRBJ2-1	TRBD1	CASSSYAIGTAAYNEQFF	TGTGCCAGCAGCTCCTACGCAATAGGGACAGCGGCCTACAATGAGCAGTTCTTC
TRBV11-2	once	TRBJ2-1	.	CASFGPPGEQFF	TGTGCCAGCTTTGGGCCGCCGGGAGAGCAGTTCTTC
TRBV9	few	TRBJ2-3	.	CASSVRDGGTSTDTQYF	TGTGCCAGCAGCGTTCGGGATGGGGGGACTAGCACAGATACGCAGTATTTT
TRBV7-2	.	TRBJ2-7	.	CASSPEGGTYEQYF	TGTGCCAGCAGCCCAGAAGGAGGGACCTACGAGCAGTACTTC
TRBV5-4	.	TRBJ2-7	.	CASSFQAASYEQYF	TGTGCCAGCAGCTTTCAAGCGGCCTCCTACGAGCAGTACTTC
TRBV14	.	TRBJ2-2	.	CASSPSELGGGELFF	TGTGCCAGCAGCCCCTCTGAATTAGGAGGCGGGGAGCTGTTTTTT
TRBV29-1	.	TRBJ2-1	.	CSAHDPHRYEQFF	TGCAGCGCTCACGACCCCCACCGGTATGAGCAGTTCTTC
TRBV5-1	.	TRBJ2-1	TRBD2	CASSSGTSGATEQFF	TGCGCCAGCAGCTCGGGGACTAGCGGGGCCACTGAGCAGTTCTTC